This TCR beta chain was found in a study of beta chain features in type 1 diabetes. Study findings and constraints: Compared with healthy donors, patients appeared to share more similar naive, central memory and regulatory TCRB repertoires. Across all four CD4+ subsets, people with type 1 diabetes showed modestly shorter TCRB CDR3s.

This clone was counted only a few times. The antigen is undetermined. Per germline, CDR1 SGHRS and CDR2 YFSETQ. There are 14 residues in the CDR3. The V and J ends lost 3 bases and 5 bases respectively, with 15 bases between them. Expressed TCRB transcripts were sequenced, since all the RNA that had been isolated was reverse transcribed. TCRdb keeps only in-frame clones here, not all; method: immunoSEQ multiplex PCR. This sample carries around 99,000 clones, approximately 39% of them seen once, and the ten largest clones take approximately 0.065%. The chain uses TRBV5-1 and TRBJ2-7, with a possible D match to TRBD2 (5 bases). The specimen sequenced was stem cell memory CD4+ T cells from blood. The receptor was derived from a woman aged 18-30 years in good health. DNA for the CDR3: TGCGCCAGCAGCTCACTAGGAAGGAGTCACGAGCAGTACTTC. Its protein is CASSSLGRSHEQYF.